This T cell receptor beta chain was sequenced during a study of blood T cells in healthy people across ages. Germline V gene sequence: CDR1 SEHNR, CDR2 FQNEAQ (reference sequence). The length of the CDR3 is 13 residues. V trimming: 5 bases; J trimming: 7 bases; junction bases outside the gene matches: 7. Study-wide results and caveats: TCR beta diversity per million T cells fell roughly linearly with age. Diversity was higher, and naive CD4+ cells more numerous, in long-lived donors than in aged donors.

Sample-barcoded 5' priming and a J-beta primer mix drove a second PCR of roughly 7 to 11 cycles. Unique molecular identifiers of 12 random nucleotides labeled each cDNA. TCRdb reanalysed the 5' RACE reads using MiXCR and keeps one entry per CDR3 protein. This sample has some 1,500,000 distinct CDR3 sequences, with under 55% found just once. This clonotype was counted between two and nine times. Its antigen is not known. Sequencing was carried out using blood. The V and J genes are TRBV7-9 and TRBJ1-2; TRBD1 matches 7 bases. The sequence was obtained from a woman between 18 and 30 years old in good health. This CDR3 is CASSLGQSIGYTF. CDR3 in DNA: TGTGCCAGCAGCCTGGGACAGTCTATTGGCTACACCTTC.